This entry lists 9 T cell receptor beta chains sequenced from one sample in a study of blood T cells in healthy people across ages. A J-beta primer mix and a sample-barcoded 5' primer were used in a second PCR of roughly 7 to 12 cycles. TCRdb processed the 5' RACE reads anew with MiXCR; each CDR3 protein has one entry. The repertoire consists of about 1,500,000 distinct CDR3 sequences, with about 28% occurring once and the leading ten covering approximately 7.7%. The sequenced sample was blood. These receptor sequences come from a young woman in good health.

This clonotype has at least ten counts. The CDR3 DNA reads as TGCAGCGTCCTAAAGGGGGCAGAGACCCAGTACTTC. Amino acids: CSVLKGAETQYF. The chain carries TRBV29-1 and TRBJ2-5, with 7 nucleotides matching TRBD1. V lost 6 bases, J lost 4 bases, and 5 bases stayed unmatched. This CDR3 region has 12 residues. CDR1 and CDR2 (germline): SQVTM, ANQGSEA.

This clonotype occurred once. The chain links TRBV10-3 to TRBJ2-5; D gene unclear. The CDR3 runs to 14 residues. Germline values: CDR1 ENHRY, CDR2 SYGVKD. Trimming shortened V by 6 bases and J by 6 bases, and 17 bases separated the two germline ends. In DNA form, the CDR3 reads TGTGCCATCAGGGGGTCGAGCCCTCCCCAGACCCAGTACTTC. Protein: CAIRGSSPPQTQYF.

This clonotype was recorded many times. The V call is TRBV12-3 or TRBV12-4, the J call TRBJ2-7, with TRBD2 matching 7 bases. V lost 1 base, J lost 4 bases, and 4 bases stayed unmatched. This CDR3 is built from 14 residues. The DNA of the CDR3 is TGTGCCAGCAGTTTAGGGACTAGAGGGTACGAGCAGTACTTC. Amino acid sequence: CASSLGTRGYEQYF.

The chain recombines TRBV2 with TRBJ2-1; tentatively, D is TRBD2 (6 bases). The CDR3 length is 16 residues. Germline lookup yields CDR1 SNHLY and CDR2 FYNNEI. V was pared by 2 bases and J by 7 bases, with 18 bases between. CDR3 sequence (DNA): TGTGCCAGCAGTGAACAGGCGGGGAGGATGTTGAATGAGCAGTTCTTC. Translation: CASSEQAGRMLNEQFF.

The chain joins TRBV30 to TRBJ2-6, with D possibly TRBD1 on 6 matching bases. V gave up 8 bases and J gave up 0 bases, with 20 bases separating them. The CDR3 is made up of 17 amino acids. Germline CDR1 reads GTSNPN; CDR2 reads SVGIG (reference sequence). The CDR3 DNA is TGTGCCGGGACACCGGGCGGACAGACCTCTGGGGCCAACGTCCTGACTTTC. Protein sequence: CAGTPGGQTSGANVLTF.

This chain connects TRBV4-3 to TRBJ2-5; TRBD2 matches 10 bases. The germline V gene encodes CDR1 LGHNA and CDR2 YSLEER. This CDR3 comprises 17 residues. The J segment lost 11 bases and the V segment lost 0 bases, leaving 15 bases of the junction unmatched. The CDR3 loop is CASSQEVSSGSWNEQYF. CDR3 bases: TGCGCCAGCAGCCAAGAGGTCTCTAGCGGGAGTTGGAATGAGCAGTACTTC.

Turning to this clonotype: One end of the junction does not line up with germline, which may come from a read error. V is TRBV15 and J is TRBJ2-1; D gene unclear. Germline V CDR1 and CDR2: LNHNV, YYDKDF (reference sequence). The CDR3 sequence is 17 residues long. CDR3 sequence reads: CATSRAPSSLSYNEQCF. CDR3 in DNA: TGTGCCACCAGCAGAGCTCCGAGCTCCCTTTCCTACAATGAGCAGTGCTTC.

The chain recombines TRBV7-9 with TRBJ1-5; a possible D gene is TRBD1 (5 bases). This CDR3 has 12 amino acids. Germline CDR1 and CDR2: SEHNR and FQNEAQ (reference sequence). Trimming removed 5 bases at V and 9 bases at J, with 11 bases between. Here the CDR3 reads CASSGTAMPQHF. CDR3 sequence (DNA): TGTGCCAGCAGCGGGACCGCGATGCCCCAGCATTTT.

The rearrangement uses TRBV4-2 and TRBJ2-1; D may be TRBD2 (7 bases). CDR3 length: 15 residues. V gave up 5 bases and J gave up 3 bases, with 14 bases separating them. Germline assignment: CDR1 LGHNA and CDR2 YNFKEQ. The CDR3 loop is CASSSQGGDYNEQFF. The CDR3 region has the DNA TGTGCCAGCAGCTCCCAAGGGGGGGACTACAATGAGCAGTTCTTC.